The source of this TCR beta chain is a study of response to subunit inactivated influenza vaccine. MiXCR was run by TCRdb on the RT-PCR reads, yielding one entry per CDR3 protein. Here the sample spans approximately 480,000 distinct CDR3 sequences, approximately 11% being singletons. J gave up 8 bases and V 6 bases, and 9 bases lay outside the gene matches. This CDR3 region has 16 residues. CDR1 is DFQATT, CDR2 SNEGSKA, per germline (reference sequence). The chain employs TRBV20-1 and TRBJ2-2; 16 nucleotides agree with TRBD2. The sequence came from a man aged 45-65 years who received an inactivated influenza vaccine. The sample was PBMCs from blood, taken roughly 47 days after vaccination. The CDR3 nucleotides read TGCAGTGCCCCGGGGACTAGCGGGAGGGCCAAGGGGGAGCTGTTTTTT. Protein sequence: CSAPGTSGRAKGELFF.